In this sample, the clone carrying this T cell receptor beta chain turned up a few times. Its antigen is not identified. Template switching, a step in the protocol, added a universal primer site, and cDNA carried unique molecular identifiers. TCRdb processed the 5' RACE reads anew with MiXCR; each CDR3 protein has one entry. Counted here are 1.5 million to 2 million distinct CDR3 sequences, 32% occurring once; the ten biggest clones make up around 0.25%. This sample was taken from a study of identical twins. Study-wide results and limits: Possibly, invariant MAIT and iNKT cells partly confounded zero-insertion analyses. Memory repertoires lacked the insertion deficit that abundant cord blood beta clonotypes showed.

V was shortened by 8 bases and J by 5 bases, with 13 bases between the two germline ends. The CDR3 spans 14 residues. The germline V gene encodes CDR1 PRHDT and CDR2 FYEKMQ (reference sequence). The receptor comes from a newborn girl in good health. The gene calls are TRBV13 and TRBJ1-6; D possibly corresponds to TRBD1 (5 bases). Sequenced sample: cord blood. The CDR3 sequence is CASRRGEDNSPLHF. DNA for the CDR3: TGTGCCAGCCGTAGGGGCGAGGATAATTCACCCCTCCACTTT.